This record concerns one TCR beta chain sequence. This sample was taken from a study of blood T cell repertoires in COVID-19. This table comes from immunoSEQ multiplex PCR, and its TCRdb copy is limited to in-frame clones, with some not included. The sample includes just over 150,000 clones, more than 75% of them seen just once. The CDR3 loop spans 16 amino acids. Looked up from germline, CDR1 is SGHTA and CDR2 is FQGTGA. Trimming cost V 5 bases and J 7 bases; bases outside gene matches: 10. Specimen: PBMCs or T cells enriched from blood (not recorded which). The V gene is TRBV7-3, the J gene TRBJ2-1; TRBD2 agrees at 11 bases. This receptor was identified in a woman aged 45 to 65 who had recovered from COVID-19. This CDR3 is CASSLISGGAKNEQFF. The CDR3 DNA sequence: TGTGCCAGCAGCCTAATTAGCGGGGGGGCAAAGAATGAGCAGTTCTTC.